The 2 T cell receptor beta chains below were found in one sample sequenced in a study of cytomegalovirus exposure and HLA in healthy donors. TCRdb's copy holds only in-frame clones and misses some; the assay was immunoSEQ multiplex PCR. The sample yields about 200,000 clones, more than 65% seen once. Sequencing was performed on PBMCs. The receptors originated from a woman in her 30s in good health and CMV-seropositive.

This chain connects TRBV9 to TRBJ1-1; possibly TRBD1 for D (6 bases). This CDR3 has 14 residues. V gave up 3 bases and J gave up 1 base, with 10 bases separating them. Germline assignment: CDR1 SGDLS and CDR2 YYNGEE. CDR3: CASSALQGNTEAFF. The CDR3 DNA reads as TGTGCCAGCAGCGCCCTACAGGGGAACACTGAAGCTTTCTTT.

This clone occurred once. The chain employs TRBV5-1 and TRBJ1-4, with TRBD1 matching over 7 bases. This CDR3 region has 16 residues. V trimming: 7 bases; J trimming: 0 bases; junction bases outside the gene matches: 9. The V gene's germline CDR1 is SGHRS and CDR2 YFSETQ. CDR3 sequence reads: CASGPGQHSTNEKLFF. CDR3 bases: TGCGCCAGCGGTCCGGGACAGCATTCAACTAATGAAAAACTGTTTTTT.